The 15 T cell receptor beta chains given below trace back to one sample, sequenced in a study of tumor-infiltrating lymphocytes in primary liver carcinoma (dated by TCRdb to the late 2010s). The instrument given in TCRdb is Illumina HiSeq 2500. Using a constant-region primer and ProtoScript II reverse transcriptase, TCRbeta-specific cDNA was reverse-transcribed from approximately 0.5 ug total RNA. Three nested multiplex PCR rounds, following a slightly modified ARM-PCR procedure, were used to build the TCRbeta libraries. Each of the first two PCR rounds ran for around 10 cycles using multiplex TRBV1-TRBV30 forward primers together with a Cbeta reverse primer. TCRdb reprocessing: public reads trimmed at Q25 with fastp, clones called with MiXCR, in-frame beta chains kept. Rows merge per CDR3 protein into single entries with the most common DNA and genes. Counted in this sample were 40,000 to 60,000 distinct CDR3 sequences; 65% to 80% of them appeared once. Just under 30% of the sample is taken by the ten largest.

Without any cell sorting, total RNA and DNA were extracted together from roughly 21-30 mg of bulk tissue using the AllPrep DNA/RNA mini kit. Source material: liver tumor tissue from sampling region 5. What the cell subset or site label conveys for this sample: tumor region T5, tumor centre. All receptors come from a man aged 35 to 55 with primary liver carcinoma and hepatitis B virus infection.

This clonotype was counted at least ten times. This chain uses TRBV7-9 with TRBJ2-5, with D perhaps matching TRBD1 or TRBD2 (6 bases each). Trimming took off 2 bases at V and 3 bases at J, with 13 bases between the two ends. This CDR3 is 15 amino acids long. Looked up from germline, CDR1 is SEHNR and CDR2 is FQNEAQ (reference sequence). CDR3 nucleotides: TGTGCCAGCAGCTTAAGGGGGGCTCTTGAAGAGACCCAGTACTTC. As protein: CASSLRGALEETQYF.

The table lists this clonotype with a few counts. Given a much more abundant clone one base away, this may be a read error. This CDR3 reads CSVQDTGGTETQYF. CDR3 DNA: TGCAGCGTCCAGGACACAGGGGGAACTGAGACCCAGTACTTC. The V call is TRBV29-1, the J call TRBJ2-5, with 8 bases identical to TRBD1. V was pared by 6 bases and J by 5 bases, with 11 bases of the junction left unmatched. CDR3 length: 14 amino acids. Germline V gene data show CDR1 as SQVTM and CDR2 as ANQGSEA.

This clonotype was recorded at least ten times. The junction departs from germline at one end; a sequencing error may be responsible. This chain joins TRBV5-4 and TRBJ1-3; D is ambiguous. Germline-derived CDR1 and CDR2 are SGHNT and YYREEE (reference sequence). The CDR3 spans 15 residues. CDR3 in amino acids: CASSFSGPAGNTIYF. The CDR3, as DNA: TGTGCCAGCAGCTTCTCCGGCCCCGCTGGGAACACCATATATTTT.

This clonotype appeared once. V usage is TRBV25-1 and J usage is TRBJ2-2; D might be TRBD2 (5 bases). The CDR3 spans 15 residues. CDR1 and CDR2 from the germline V gene are MGHDK and SYGVNS. Trimming removed 6 bases from V and 0 bases from J, with 11 bases in between. CDR3 region: CASSWRPANTGELFF. CDR3 DNA: TGTGCCAGCAGCTGGAGGCCGGCGAACACCGGGGAGCTGTTTTTT.

The chain uses TRBV30 and TRBJ1-2; TRBD1 agrees at 8 bases. Germline loops: CDR1 GTSNPN, CDR2 SVGIG (reference sequence). The CDR3 runs to 15 residues. The CDR3, as DNA: TGTACCCGGAGACAAACAGGGGGGGGACTCTATGGCTACACCTTC. Protein sequence: CTRRQTGGGLYGYTF.

This clonotype has ten or more counts. This rearrangement joins TRBV4-1 to TRBJ2-1; TRBD2 matches at 7 bases. The CDR3 consists of 15 residues. J was trimmed by 3 bases and V by 2 bases; bases with no gene match: 4. Germline CDR1 and CDR2: MGHRA and YSYEKL. In DNA, the CDR3 is TGCGCCAGCAGCCAAAGGGCGGGAGACTACAATGAGCAGTTCTTC. It encodes CASSQRAGDYNEQFF.

On this clonotype: This is likely a read error, given that the CDR3 carries no conserved phenylalanine or tryptophan at its end. The chain uses TRBV6-5 and TRBJ2-3; TRBD1 aligns across 10 bases. Germline CDR1 reads MNHEY; CDR2 reads SVGAGI. CDR3 size: 14 residues. The CDR3 DNA follows: TGTGTCAGCAGTTACGGACAGGGGGTCCTTACGCAGTATCTT. Translated, it gives CVSSYGQGVLTQYL.

Turning to this clonotype: A much larger clone differs from this one at a single base, so this may be a read error. This rearrangement joins TRBV5-8 to TRBJ2-3; D gene unclear. The CDR3 has 15 residues. CDR1 and CDR2 (germline): SGHTS, YDEGEE. CDR3 DNA sequence: TGTGCCACCAGCTTGGTATCGTCCTACACAGATACGCAGTATTTT. It encodes CATSLVSSYTDTQYF. The full variable domain, completed using reference TRBV5-8 and TRBJ2-3, is EAGVTQSPTHLIKTRGQQATLRCSPISGHTSVYWYQQALGLGLQFLLWYDEGEERNRGNFPPRFSGRQFPNYSSELNVNALELEDSALYLCATSLVSSYTDTQYFGPGTRLTVL.

In regard to this clonotype: At one end, the junction sequence differs from germline, possibly due to a read error. The chain employs TRBV29-1 and TRBJ1-1, with unresolved D. The CDR3 is 13 amino acids. The V gene's germline CDR1 is SQVTM and CDR2 ANQGSEA. Here the CDR3 DNA reads TGCCGCGTTGAGCAACGGTTGAACACTGAAGCTTTCTTT. Encoded protein: CRVEQRLNTEAFF.

The chain links TRBV29-1 to TRBJ2-1; 9 nucleotides align to TRBD1. The CDR3 contains 14 residues. Germline CDR1 is SQVTM and CDR2 is ANQGSEA. Here the CDR3 reads CRGLQGQGVDEQFF. The CDR3 DNA follows: TGCAGGGGATTGCAGGGACAGGGAGTGGATGAGCAGTTCTTC.

As regards this clonotype: One junction end does not reproduce the germline sequence, and a read error may be involved. The J gene is TRBJ2-1, the V gene TRBV11-2, with 7 bases identical to TRBD1. CDR3 size: 17 residues. Germline lookup yields CDR1 SGHAT and CDR2 FQNNGV. The CDR3 nucleotides read TGTGCCAGTAGCTTGGGGACAGTAGGGAGCTCCCACAATGAGCTGTTCTTC. It codes for CASSLGTVGSSHNELFF.

Points on this clonotype: It is likely a read error, because the conserved phenylalanine at the end of the CDR3 is missing. The chain recombines TRBV11-2 with TRBJ2-1; D is unclear. CDR1 is SGHAT, CDR2 FQNNGV, per germline. The CDR3 spans 13 residues. CDR3 loop: CASTLNDAYEQFL. The CDR3 region has the DNA TGTGCTAGCACCTTAAATGATGCCTATGAGCAGTTCCTC.

Points on this clonotype: The junction departs from germline at one end; a sequencing error may be responsible. DNA for the CDR3: TGTACCAGCAGTTACCAGAATAGCGCGCCCTCCTACGAGCGGTACTTC. Protein product: CTSSYQNSAPSYERYF. The chain combines TRBV6-6 with TRBJ2-7, with D maybe TRBD2 (5 bases). This CDR3 spans 16 amino acids. Germline CDR1 is MNHNY and CDR2 is SVGAGI (reference sequence).

A note on this clonotype: The junction does not match germline at one end; this may be a read error. The chain employs TRBV16 and TRBJ1-4, with D uncertain. The CDR3 is 15 residues long. From germline, CDR1 is KGHSY and CDR2 FQNENV. The CDR3 protein is CASGQRETTNEKLFF. As DNA, the CDR3 is TGTGCCAGCGGCCAACGGGAAACGACTAATGAAAAACTGTTTTTT.

Points on this clonotype: A much larger clone sits a single nucleotide away, making a read error possible. The chain joins TRBV6-2 or TRBV6-3 to TRBJ2-1; the D call may be TRBD1 or TRBD2 (5 bases each). CDR1 and CDR2 from the germline V gene are MNHEY and SVGEGT. The CDR3 length is 14 residues. DNA of the CDR3: TGTGTCAGCAGTACCGGGACCTCCTACAATGAGCAGTTCTTC. Translated, it gives CVSSTGTSYNEQFF.